The source of this T cell receptor (beta chain) is a study of T cells in Graves' hyperthyroidism and ophthalmopathy. V gave up 5 bases and J gave up 2 bases, with 12 bases separating them. This CDR3 comprises 14 residues. This clonotype was seen many times. TCR beta CDR3 regions were amplified from RNA. First-round RT-PCR targeting the TCR CDR3 was performed with the HTBI primer set. TCRdb recomputed calls from the multiplex PCR reads with MiXCR, one row per CDR3 protein. The sample has hundreds of thousands of distinct CDR3 sequences; 15% to 20% are singletons. Sequencing was done on a sample of blood. The receptor was isolated from a man between 40 and 49 years old with Graves' ophthalmopathy. The chain employs TRBV12-3 or TRBV12-4 and TRBJ1-2; tentatively, D is TRBD1 (5 bases). This CDR3 reads CASSNRGLNYGYTF. The CDR3 DNA follows: TGTGCCAGCAGTAACCGGGGCCTGAACTATGGCTACACCTTC.